This note documents a single T cell receptor (beta chain) sequence. The same CDR3 is also encoded by other DNA sequences in this sample. The data stem from a study of blood T cell repertoires in COVID-19. Across the whole study: The origin of the acute and convalescent COVID-19 samples was the United States, Italy and Spain. Sample material is recorded as cDNA or gDNA derived from T cells, B-cell-depleted T cells, or PBMCs.

This CDR3 spans 14 amino acids. J was trimmed by 2 bases and V by 1 base; bases with no gene match: 1. Germline CDR1 LNHDA, CDR2 SQIVND (reference sequence). Authors' methods: Amplification of reference gene primers provided the estimated nucleated cell counts. Some clones are missing from TCRdb's copy, which holds only in-frame ones; the method was immunoSEQ multiplex PCR. V and J calls and clone size follow that table, whereas D and trimming were derived from the DNA. Found here are fewer than 130,000 clones, approximately 65% of them singletons; the top ten hold 6% to 8.5%. The origin of this receptor is a woman aged 55 to 70 with acute or convalescent COVID-19. Sequenced input: peripheral blood. The chain has TRBV19 and TRBJ2-7, with TRBD1 identical over 8 bases. CDR3 region: CASSIGTGTYEQYF. DNA for the CDR3: TGTGCCAGTAGTATAGGGACAGGGACCTACGAGCAGTACTTC.